Detailed here is one TCR beta chain. Its antigen is as yet unknown. The table came from immunoSEQ multiplex PCR; TCRdb's copy has only in-frame clones and leaves some out. This table holds about 1.9 million clones, about 93% found once. The sample originates from a study of shared clonotypes between healthy human individuals. Study-wide points: Larger estimated richness was generally seen in naive subsets than in memory subsets.

Germline V gene lookup returns CDR1 SGHAT and CDR2 FQNNGV. Trimming shortened V by 4 bases and J by 4 bases, and 13 bases separated the two germline ends. CDR3 size: 15 residues. The naive CD8 fraction comprised CD45RO-negative cells positively selected for CCR7 and excluded terminally differentiated effector memory CD45RA+ cells. This receptor was obtained from a man aged 18 to 29 in good health. Some clones in this sample may be carry-over from other donors' samples. Sequencing was done on a sample of naive CD8+ T cells from PBMCs. The V call is TRBV11-2, the J call TRBJ1-4; D is undetermined. This CDR3 is CASSSREVDNEKLFF. The CDR3 DNA is TGTGCCAGCAGCTCCCGAGAGGTCGATAATGAAAAACTGTTTTTT. The variable domain in full, completed from reference TRBV11-2 and TRBJ1-4, reads EAGVAQSPRYKIIEKRQSVAFWCNPISGHATLYWYQQILGQGPKLLIQFQNNGVVDDSQLPKDRFSAERLKGVDSTLKIQPAKLEDSAVYLCASSSREVDNEKLFFGSGTQLSVL.